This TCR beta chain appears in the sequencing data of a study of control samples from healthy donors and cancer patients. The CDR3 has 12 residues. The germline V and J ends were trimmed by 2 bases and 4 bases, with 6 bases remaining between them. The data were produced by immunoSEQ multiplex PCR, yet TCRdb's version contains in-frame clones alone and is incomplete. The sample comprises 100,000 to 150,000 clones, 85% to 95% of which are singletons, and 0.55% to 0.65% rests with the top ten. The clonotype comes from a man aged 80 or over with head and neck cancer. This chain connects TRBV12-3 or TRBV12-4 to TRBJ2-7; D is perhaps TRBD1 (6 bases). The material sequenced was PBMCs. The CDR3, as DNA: TGTGCCAGCAGTTTAAGGGGGTACGAGCAGTACTTC. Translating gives CASSLRGYEQYF.